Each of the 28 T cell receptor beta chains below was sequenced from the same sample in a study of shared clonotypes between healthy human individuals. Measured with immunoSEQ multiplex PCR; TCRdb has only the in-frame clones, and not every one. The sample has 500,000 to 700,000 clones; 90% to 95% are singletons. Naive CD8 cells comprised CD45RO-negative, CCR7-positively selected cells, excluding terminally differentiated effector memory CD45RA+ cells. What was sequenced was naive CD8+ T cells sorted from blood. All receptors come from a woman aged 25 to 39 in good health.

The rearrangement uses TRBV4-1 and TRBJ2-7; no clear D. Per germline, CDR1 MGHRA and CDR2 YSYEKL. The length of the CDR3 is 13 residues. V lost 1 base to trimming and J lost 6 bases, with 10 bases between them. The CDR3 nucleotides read TGCGCCAGCAGCCAAGGGTGGGTTGGCGAGCAGTACTTC. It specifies CASSQGWVGEQYF.

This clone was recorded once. Written as DNA, the CDR3 is TGTGCCATCCTTAGAGGACTAGCAGAGGCCGGGGAGCTGTTTTTT. Translation gives CAILRGLAEAGELFF. The V call is TRBV2, the J call TRBJ2-2; 8 bases line up with TRBD2. The V gene end was trimmed by 10 bases and the J gene end by 6 bases; junction bases not matched to a gene: 13. Looked up from germline, CDR1 is SNHLY and CDR2 is FYNNEI. There are 15 residues in the CDR3.

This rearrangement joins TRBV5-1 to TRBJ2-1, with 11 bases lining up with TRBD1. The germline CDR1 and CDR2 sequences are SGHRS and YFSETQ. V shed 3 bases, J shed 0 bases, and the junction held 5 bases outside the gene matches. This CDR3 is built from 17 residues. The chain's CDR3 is CASSSGTGGSSYNEQFF. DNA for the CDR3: TGCGCCAGCAGCTCCGGGACAGGGGGGAGCTCCTACAATGAGCAGTTCTTC.

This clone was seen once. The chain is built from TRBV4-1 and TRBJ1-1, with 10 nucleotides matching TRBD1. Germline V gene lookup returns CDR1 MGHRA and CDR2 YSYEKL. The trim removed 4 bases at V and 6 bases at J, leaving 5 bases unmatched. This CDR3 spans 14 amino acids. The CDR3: CASSPGQGPAEAFF. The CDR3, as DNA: TGCGCCAGCAGCCCGGGACAGGGGCCTGCTGAAGCTTTCTTT.

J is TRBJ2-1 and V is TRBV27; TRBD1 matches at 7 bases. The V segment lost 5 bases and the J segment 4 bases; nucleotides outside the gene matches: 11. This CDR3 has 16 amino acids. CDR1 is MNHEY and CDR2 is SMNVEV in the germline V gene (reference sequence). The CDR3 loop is CASSLGPGTAYNEQFF. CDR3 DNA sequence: TGTGCCAGCAGTCTGGGGCCCGGGACAGCTTACAATGAGCAGTTCTTC.

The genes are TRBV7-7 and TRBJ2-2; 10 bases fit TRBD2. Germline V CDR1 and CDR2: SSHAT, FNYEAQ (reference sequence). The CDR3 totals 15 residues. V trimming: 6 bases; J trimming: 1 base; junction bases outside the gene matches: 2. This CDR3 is CASRPSGRNTGELFF. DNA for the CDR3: TGTGCCAGCAGACCTAGCGGGAGGAACACCGGGGAGCTGTTTTTT.

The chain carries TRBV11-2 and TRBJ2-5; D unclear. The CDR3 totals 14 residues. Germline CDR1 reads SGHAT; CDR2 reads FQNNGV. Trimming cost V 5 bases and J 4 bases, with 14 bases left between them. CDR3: CASSPRMERETQYF. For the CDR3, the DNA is TGTGCCAGCAGCCCGAGAATGGAGAGAGAGACCCAGTACTTC.

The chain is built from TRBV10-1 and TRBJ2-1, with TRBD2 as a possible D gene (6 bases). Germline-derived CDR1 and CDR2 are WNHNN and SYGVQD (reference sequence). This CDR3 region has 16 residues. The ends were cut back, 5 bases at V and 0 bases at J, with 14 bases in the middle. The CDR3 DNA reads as TGCGCCAGCAGTCAATTAGCGGAGAGCTCCTACAATGAGCAGTTCTTC. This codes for CASSQLAESSYNEQFF.

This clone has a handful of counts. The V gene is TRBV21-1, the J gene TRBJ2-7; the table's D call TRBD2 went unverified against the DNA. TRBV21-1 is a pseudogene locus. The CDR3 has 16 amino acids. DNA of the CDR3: TGTGCCAGCAGCAAAGTTCTCTCCGGGGGGCCCTACGAGCAGTACTTC. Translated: CASSKVLSGGPYEQYF.

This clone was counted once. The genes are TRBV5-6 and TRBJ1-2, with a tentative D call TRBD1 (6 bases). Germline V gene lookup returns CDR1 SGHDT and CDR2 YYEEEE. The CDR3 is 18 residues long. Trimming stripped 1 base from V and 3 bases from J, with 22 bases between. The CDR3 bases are TGTGCCAGCAGCTTGTACAGGGCTAGGTTCGCAGCTGACTATGGCTACACCTTC. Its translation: CASSLYRARFAADYGYTF.

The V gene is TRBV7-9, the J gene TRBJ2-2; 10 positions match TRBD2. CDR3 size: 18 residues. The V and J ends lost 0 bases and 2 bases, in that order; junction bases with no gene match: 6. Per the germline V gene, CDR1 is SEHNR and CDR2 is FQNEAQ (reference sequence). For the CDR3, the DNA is TGTGCCAGCAGCTTAGCCAAAGGACTAGCGGTTAACACCGGGGAGCTGTTTTTT. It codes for CASSLAKGLAVNTGELFF.

The CDR3 coding sequence is TGTGCCAGCCAGTGGGGAAACACCATATATTTT. It is translated as CASQWGNTIYF. The chain links TRBV7-9 to TRBJ1-3; the D is unclear. Germline V lookup: CDR1 SEHNR, CDR2 FQNEAQ (reference sequence). This CDR3 is 11 amino acids long. V was pared by 8 bases and J by 4 bases, with 6 bases between.

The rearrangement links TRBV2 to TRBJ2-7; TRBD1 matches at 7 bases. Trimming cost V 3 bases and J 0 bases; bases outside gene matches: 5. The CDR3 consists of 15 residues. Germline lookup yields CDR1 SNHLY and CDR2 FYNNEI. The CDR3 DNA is TGTGCCAGCAGTGACGGGACAGAGAGCTCCTACGAGCAGTACTTC. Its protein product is CASSDGTESSYEQYF.

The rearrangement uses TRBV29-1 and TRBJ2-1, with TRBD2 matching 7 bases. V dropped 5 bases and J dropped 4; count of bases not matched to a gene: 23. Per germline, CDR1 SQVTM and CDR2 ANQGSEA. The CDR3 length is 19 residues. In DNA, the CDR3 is TGCAGCGTTTTCGGGGGGAGCGTGGTTCTCAGTTCGATATACAATGAGCAGTTCTTC. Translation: CSVFGGSVVLSSIYNEQFF.

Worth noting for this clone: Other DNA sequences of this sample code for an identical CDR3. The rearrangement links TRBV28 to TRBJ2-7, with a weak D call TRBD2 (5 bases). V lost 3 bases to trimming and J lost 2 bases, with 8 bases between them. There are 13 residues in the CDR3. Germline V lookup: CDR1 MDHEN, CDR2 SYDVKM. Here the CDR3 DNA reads TGTGCCAGCAGTTTCGGAGGTACCTACGAGCAGTACTTC. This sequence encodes CASSFGGTYEQYF. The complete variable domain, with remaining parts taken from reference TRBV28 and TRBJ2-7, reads DVKVTQSSRYLVKRTGEKVFLECVQDMDHENMFWYRQDPGLGLRLIYFSYDVKMKEKGDIPEGYSVSREKKERFSLILESASTNQTSMYLCASSFGGTYEQYFGPGTRLTVT.

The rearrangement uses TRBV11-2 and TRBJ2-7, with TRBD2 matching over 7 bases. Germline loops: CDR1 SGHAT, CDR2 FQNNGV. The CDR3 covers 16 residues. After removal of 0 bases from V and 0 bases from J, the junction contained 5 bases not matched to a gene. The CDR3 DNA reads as TGTGCCAGCAGCTTAGATTGGCGCGGGAGCTCCTACGAGCAGTACTTC. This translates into CASSLDWRGSSYEQYF.

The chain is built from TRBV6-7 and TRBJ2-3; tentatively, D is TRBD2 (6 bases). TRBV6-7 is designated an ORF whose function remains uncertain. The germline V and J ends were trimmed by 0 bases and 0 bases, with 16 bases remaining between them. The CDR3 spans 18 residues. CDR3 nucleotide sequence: TGTGCCAGCAGTTACTCTGGAATAGCGGTTACGAGCACAGATACGCAGTATTTT. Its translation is CASSYSGIAVTSTDTQYF.

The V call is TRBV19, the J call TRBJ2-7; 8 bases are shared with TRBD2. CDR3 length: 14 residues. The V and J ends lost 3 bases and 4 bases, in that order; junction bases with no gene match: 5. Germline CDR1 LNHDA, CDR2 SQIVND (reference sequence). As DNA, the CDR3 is TGTGCCAGTAGTATTACTAGCGGAGCTTACGAGCAGTACTTC. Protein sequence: CASSITSGAYEQYF.

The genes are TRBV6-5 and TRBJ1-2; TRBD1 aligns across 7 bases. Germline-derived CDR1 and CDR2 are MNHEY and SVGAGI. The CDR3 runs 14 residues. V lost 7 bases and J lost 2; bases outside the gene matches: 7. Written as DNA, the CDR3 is TGTGCCAGCACCCCAGGGGGGGAGAACTATGGCTACACCTTC. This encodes CASTPGGENYGYTF.

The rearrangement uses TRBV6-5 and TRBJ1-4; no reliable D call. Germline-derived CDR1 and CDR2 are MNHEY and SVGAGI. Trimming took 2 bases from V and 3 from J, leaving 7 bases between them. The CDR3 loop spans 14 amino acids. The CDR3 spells CASSYVSANEKLFF. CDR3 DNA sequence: TGTGCCAGCAGTTACGTGTCAGCTAATGAAAAACTGTTTTTT.

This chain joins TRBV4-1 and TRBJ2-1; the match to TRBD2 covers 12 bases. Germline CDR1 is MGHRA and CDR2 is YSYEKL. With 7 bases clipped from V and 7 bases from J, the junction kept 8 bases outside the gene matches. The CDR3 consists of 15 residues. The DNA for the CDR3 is TGCGCCAGCACCCCGACTAGCGGGAGTATAAATGAGCAGTTCTTC. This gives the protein CASTPTSGSINEQFF.

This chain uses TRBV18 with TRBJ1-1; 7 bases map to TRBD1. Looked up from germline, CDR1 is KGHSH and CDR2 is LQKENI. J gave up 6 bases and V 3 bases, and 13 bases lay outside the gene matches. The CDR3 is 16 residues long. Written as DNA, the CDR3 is TGTGCCAGCTCACCCCGGGACAGAAATCGGGGGGCTGAAGCTTTCTTT. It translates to CASSPRDRNRGAEAFF.

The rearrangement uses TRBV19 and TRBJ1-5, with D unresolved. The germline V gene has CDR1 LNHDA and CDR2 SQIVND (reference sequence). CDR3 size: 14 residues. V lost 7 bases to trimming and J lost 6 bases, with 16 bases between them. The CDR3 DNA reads TGTGCCAGTAATCTGGCAGCTTTAGGTCAGCCCCAGCATTTT. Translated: CASNLAALGQPQHF. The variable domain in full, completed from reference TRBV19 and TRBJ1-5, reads DGGITQSPKYLFRKEGQNVTLSCEQNLNHDAMYWYRQDPGQGLRLIYYSQIVNDFQKGDIAEGYSVSREKKESFPLTVTSAQKNPTAFYLCASNLAALGQPQHFGDGTRLSIL.

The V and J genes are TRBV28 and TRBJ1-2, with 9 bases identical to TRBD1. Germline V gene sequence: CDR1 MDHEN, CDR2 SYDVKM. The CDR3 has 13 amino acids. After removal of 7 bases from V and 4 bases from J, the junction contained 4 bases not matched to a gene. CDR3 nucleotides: TGTGCCAGCACGGACAGGGGTTTCTATGGCTACACCTTC. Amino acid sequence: CASTDRGFYGYTF.

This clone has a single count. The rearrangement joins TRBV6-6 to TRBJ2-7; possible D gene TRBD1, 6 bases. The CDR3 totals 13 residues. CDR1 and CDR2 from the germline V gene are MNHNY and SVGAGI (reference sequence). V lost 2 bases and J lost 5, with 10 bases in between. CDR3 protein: CASSYLRGDEQYF. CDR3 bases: TGTGCCAGCAGTTACCTCAGGGGAGACGAGCAGTACTTC.

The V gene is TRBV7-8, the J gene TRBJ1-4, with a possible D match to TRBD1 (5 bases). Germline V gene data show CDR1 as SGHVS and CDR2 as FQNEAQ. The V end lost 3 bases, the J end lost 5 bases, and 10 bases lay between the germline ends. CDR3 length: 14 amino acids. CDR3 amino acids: CASSFGAINEKLFF. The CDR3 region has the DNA TGTGCCAGCAGCTTCGGGGCTATAAATGAAAAACTGTTTTTT.

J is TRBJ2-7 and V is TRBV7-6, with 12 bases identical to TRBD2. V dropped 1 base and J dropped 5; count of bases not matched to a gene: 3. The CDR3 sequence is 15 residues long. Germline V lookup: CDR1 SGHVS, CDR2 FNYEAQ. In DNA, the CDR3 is TGTGCCAGCAGCTTAGGGACTAGCGGGGCGAACGAGCAGTACTTC. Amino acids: CASSLGTSGANEQYF.

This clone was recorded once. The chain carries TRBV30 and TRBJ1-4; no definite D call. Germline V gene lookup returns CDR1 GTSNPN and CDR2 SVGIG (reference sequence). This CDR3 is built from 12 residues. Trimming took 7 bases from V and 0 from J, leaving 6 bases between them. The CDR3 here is CASTSTNEKLFF. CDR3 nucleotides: TGTGCCTCCACATCAACTAATGAAAAACTGTTTTTT.